The 10 T cell receptor beta chains presented below share a single source sample, sequenced in a study of blood T cell repertoires in COVID-19 (dated by TCRdb to 2020 to 2021). The receptor library was made with the immunoSEQ multiplex PCR assay. What TCRdb holds here is the immuneACCESS table cut down to in-frame rearrangements. Part of the clones is not present; checked against another copy, under half of the missing clones reflect an unresolved V gene, and the others are unexplained. Recorded for this sample are around 6,300 clones; 80% to 90% of them occurred a single time. The top ten clones comprise roughly a tenth of the sample. Sequencing was performed on peripheral blood. Receptors originate from a human donor with active COVID-19. The donor label of this sample is uncertain.

The rearrangement joins TRBV18 to TRBJ1-1; D is unclear. Germline V gene data show CDR1 as KGHSH and CDR2 as LQKENI. The CDR3 is 15 residues long. V lost 3 bases and J lost 4, with 15 bases in between. The CDR3 loop is CASSPSTYESTEAFF. The CDR3 DNA sequence: TGTGCCAGCTCACCTTCCACGTACGAGAGCACTGAAGCTTTCTTT.

This sequence joins TRBV5-1 and TRBJ2-2; 11 bases line up with TRBD1. The length of the CDR3 is 15 residues. Germline CDR1 reads SGHRS; CDR2 reads YFSETQ. V lost 4 bases and J lost 4; bases outside the gene matches: 3. The CDR3 here is CASSLGTGGTGELFF. As DNA, the CDR3 is TGCGCCAGCAGCCTCGGGACAGGGGGCACCGGGGAGCTGTTTTTT.

J is TRBJ2-1 and V is TRBV19; no reliable D call. The germline CDR1 and CDR2 sequences are LNHDA and SQIVND (reference sequence). The CDR3 is 16 residues long. Trimming took 1 base from V and 0 from J, leaving 10 bases between them. CDR3 nucleotides: TGTGCCAGTAGTATAGGCGACACTCGCTCCTACAATGAGCAGTTCTTC. Translating gives CASSIGDTRSYNEQFF.

CDR3 nucleotide sequence: TGTGCCAGTAGTCCCAGGACTAGCGGGGCCTCCTACGAGCAGTACTTC. Amino acid sequence: CASSPRTSGASYEQYF. V usage is TRBV19 and J usage is TRBJ2-7; 12 bases agree with TRBD2. The CDR3 consists of 16 residues. Unmatched junction bases numbered 5, after V lost 5 bases and J lost 0 bases. Per germline, CDR1 LNHDA and CDR2 SQIVND (reference sequence).

The V gene is TRBV6-5, the J gene TRBJ1-1, with 9 bases matching TRBD1. Germline V gene lookup returns CDR1 MNHEY and CDR2 SVGAGI. Trimming at V came to 5 bases and at J to 4 bases, leaving 5 bases not matched to a gene. The CDR3 consists of 14 residues. CDR3 protein: CASSTRDRATEAFF. CDR3 nucleotide sequence: TGTGCCAGCAGTACCCGGGACAGGGCCACTGAAGCTTTCTTT.

The chain links TRBV3-1 (or the pseudogene TRBV3-2) to TRBJ1-2; 8 nucleotides match TRBD1. V shed 1 base and J 8 bases; nucleotides not matched to a gene: 6. This CDR3 comprises 14 residues. Germline V gene sequence: CDR1 LGHDT, CDR2 YNNKEL (reference sequence). CDR3 bases: TGTGCCAGCAGCCAAGCGGACAGGGTTGGCGGCTACACCTTC. This encodes CASSQADRVGGYTF.

This sequence joins TRBV12-5 and TRBJ2-1, with 13 bases that match TRBD2. CDR1 and CDR2 from the germline V gene are LGHNT and FRNRAP. The V and J ends lost 7 bases and 8 bases, in that order; junction bases with no gene match: 5. This CDR3 contains 14 residues. CDR3 protein: CASAPGLAGYEQFF. The CDR3 DNA follows: TGTGCTAGTGCCCCGGGACTAGCGGGGTATGAGCAGTTCTTC.

In this sample, this clone turned up a few times. The V gene is TRBV30, the J gene TRBJ2-1, with D perhaps TRBD2 (6 bases). Trimming left V 3 bases short and J 11 bases short, with 11 bases between. This CDR3 has 11 amino acids. Looked up from germline, CDR1 is GTSNPN and CDR2 is SVGIG (reference sequence). The CDR3 loop is CAWSDREKQFF. DNA of the CDR3: TGTGCCTGGAGCGACCGGGAGAAGCAGTTCTTC.

V usage is TRBV4-1 and J usage is TRBJ1-3, with 9 nucleotides matching TRBD1. Germline loops: CDR1 MGHRA, CDR2 YSYEKL. The V gene end was trimmed by 6 bases and the J gene end by 4 bases; junction bases not matched to a gene: 4. The CDR3 has 14 amino acids. In DNA, the CDR3 is TGCGCCAGCAGTCCGGACAGGGGAGGAAACACCATATATTTT. It yields the protein CASSPDRGGNTIYF.

The gene calls are TRBV4-3 and TRBJ2-1, with D possibly TRBD2 on 6 matching bases. There are 17 residues in the CDR3. The germline V and J ends were trimmed by 0 bases and 8 bases, with 20 bases remaining between them. Germline V gene sequence: CDR1 LGHNA, CDR2 YSLEER. Here the CDR3 reads CASSQDLFQPGGDEQFF. CDR3 DNA sequence: TGCGCCAGCAGCCAAGATCTTTTCCAGCCCGGAGGGGATGAGCAGTTCTTC.